Each of the 19 T cell receptor beta chains below was sequenced from the same sample in a study of blood T cell repertoires in COVID-19. This table comes from immunoSEQ multiplex PCR, and its TCRdb copy is limited to in-frame clones, with some not included. Of approximately 82,000 clones listed, around 89% are singletons. The specimen was peripheral blood. The receptors come from a man in his sixties or seventies with active or convalescent COVID-19.

V is TRBV19 and J is TRBJ1-6; 8 bases are a match to TRBD1. Germline values: CDR1 LNHDA, CDR2 SQIVND (reference sequence). This CDR3 region has 15 residues. V shed 7 bases and J 5 bases; nucleotides not matched to a gene: 7. The CDR3 spells CASTQDRGHNSPLHF. The CDR3 coding sequence is TGTGCCAGTACCCAAGACAGGGGCCATAATTCACCCCTCCACTTT.

The rearrangement links TRBV5-1 to TRBJ1-1; 8 positions match TRBD1. Germline-derived CDR1 and CDR2 are SGHRS and YFSETQ. With 3 bases clipped from V and 1 base from J, the junction kept 2 bases outside the gene matches. The CDR3 totals 14 residues. The CDR3 nucleotides are TGCGCCAGCAGCTCAGGACAGGGGAACACTGAAGCTTTCTTT. Translated: CASSSGQGNTEAFF.

The J gene is TRBJ1-3, the V gene TRBV29-1; D not resolved. Germline CDR1 reads SQVTM; CDR2 reads ANQGSEA. The CDR3 covers 14 residues. The V end lost 0 bases, the J end lost 0 bases, and 6 bases lay between the germline ends. CDR3 in amino acids: CSVEDRNSGNTIYF. The CDR3 bases are TGCAGCGTTGAAGACAGAAACTCTGGAAACACCATATATTTT.

The chain joins TRBV7-2 to TRBJ1-6, with 7 positions matching TRBD1. This CDR3 comprises 15 residues. Per the germline V gene, CDR1 is SGHTA and CDR2 is FQGNSA. Germline trimming cut 5 bases from V and 11 bases from J; bases unmatched to any gene: 12. This CDR3 reads CASSQGTAEGAPLHF. CDR3 sequence (DNA): TGTGCCAGCAGCCAAGGGACAGCCGAAGGGGCACCCCTCCACTTT.

The chain couples TRBV5-1 to TRBJ2-4; D might be TRBD2 (5 bases). The CDR3 is 16 amino acids. Germline V gives CDR1 SGHRS, CDR2 YFSETQ. V lost 2 bases, J lost 0 bases, and 12 bases lay in between. The CDR3 nucleotides read TGCGCCAGCAGCTTTCAGAGAGGACTAGCCAAAAACATTCAGTACTTC. Translation gives CASSFQRGLAKNIQYF.

This clone was picked up one time. V usage is TRBV5-1 and J usage is TRBJ1-3; unclear D gene. Trimming shortened V by 4 bases and J by 0 bases, and 14 bases separated the two germline ends. This CDR3 is built from 16 residues. Germline CDR1 SGHRS, CDR2 YFSETQ. The CDR3 sequence is CASSLTGDSSGNTIYF. As DNA, the CDR3 is TGCGCCAGCAGCCTTACGGGTGATAGCTCTGGAAACACCATATATTTT.

V is TRBV2 and J is TRBJ1-2, with a tentative D call TRBD1 (5 bases). Trimming took 7 bases from V and 4 from J, leaving 13 bases between them. The CDR3 runs 13 residues. Looked up from germline, CDR1 is SNHLY and CDR2 is FYNNEI. The CDR3 coding sequence is TGTGCCAGCAAGCAGGGAAGTCCCTATGGCTACACCTTC. Its protein product is CASKQGSPYGYTF.

In its sample, this clone was seen once. The identical CDR3 is also encoded by other nucleotide sequences in the sample. The rearrangement links TRBV28 to TRBJ1-1; D remains ambiguous. V lost 6 bases to trimming and J lost 2 bases, with 7 bases between them. The CDR3 extends over 12 amino acids. The V gene's germline CDR1 is MDHEN and CDR2 SYDVKM. The CDR3 nucleotides read TGTGCCAGCAGGAGAGCTAACACTGAAGCTTTCTTT. It encodes CASRRANTEAFF.

The chain combines TRBV7-2 with TRBJ1-3; D may be TRBD1 (6 bases). In germline, CDR1 is SGHTA, CDR2 FQGNSA. The CDR3 covers 17 residues. Trimming pared 0 bases from V and 0 bases from J, leaving 12 bases between. The CDR3 DNA follows: TGTGCCAGCAGCTTAGCGGGGAACAGGGACTCTGGAAACACCATATATTTT. Protein: CASSLAGNRDSGNTIYF.

This clone was observed a few times. The chain combines TRBV5-6 with TRBJ1-5, with 7 bases lining up with TRBD1. From germline, CDR1 is SGHDT and CDR2 YYEEEE. The J segment lost 4 bases and the V segment lost 3 bases, leaving 10 bases of the junction unmatched. This CDR3 has 16 amino acids. The DNA for the CDR3 is TGTGCCAGCAGCTCCCACGGACAGGTGCTTAATCAGCCCCAGCATTTT. It codes for CASSSHGQVLNQPQHF.

The chain links TRBV5-1 to TRBJ2-1; 10 positions agree with TRBD1. The CDR3 loop spans 14 amino acids. Germline CDR1 and CDR2: SGHRS and YFSETQ. V lost 0 bases and J lost 6; bases outside the gene matches: 0. The CDR3 region is CASSLGQGANEQFF. CDR3 sequence (DNA): TGCGCCAGCAGCTTGGGACAGGGGGCCAATGAGCAGTTCTTC.

CDR3 nucleotides: TGTGCCAGCATCCTGGGGGGTTCAGATACGCAGTATTTT. Protein sequence: CASILGGSDTQYF. The chain recombines TRBV28 with TRBJ2-3; possibly TRBD2 for D (6 bases). Germline CDR1 is MDHEN and CDR2 is SYDVKM. V lost 7 bases and J 4 bases, leaving 12 bases between the germline ends. The CDR3 covers 13 residues.

This sequence joins TRBV19 and TRBJ2-5, with 9 bases that match TRBD2. CDR3 size: 16 residues. The ends lost 1 base at V and 1 base at J; junction bases unmatched: 4. Looked up from germline, CDR1 is LNHDA and CDR2 is SQIVND (reference sequence). The CDR3 here is CASSIGASGAQETQYF. The CDR3 nucleotides are TGTGCCAGTAGTATAGGGGCTAGCGGGGCCCAAGAGACCCAGTACTTC.

This clone was picked up one time. The chain has TRBV9 and TRBJ2-4; D gene ambiguous. The CDR3 has 14 amino acids. The germline V gene has CDR1 SGDLS and CDR2 YYNGEE. Trimming took 4 bases from V and 0 from J, leaving 8 bases between them. The CDR3 here is CASSPPGAKNIQYF. CDR3 DNA sequence: TGTGCCAGCAGCCCCCCCGGAGCCAAAAACATTCAGTACTTC.

The chain has TRBV4-1 and TRBJ1-6; D may be TRBD1 (5 bases). The CDR3 has 18 amino acids. Trimming took 0 bases from V and 5 from J, leaving 17 bases between them. Germline V gene lookup returns CDR1 MGHRA and CDR2 YSYEKL. CDR3 coding DNA: TGCGCCAGCAGCCAAGATTTTCAGGGATCACTTAATAATTCACCCCTCCACTTT. Translating it yields CASSQDFQGSLNNSPLHF.

V gene TRBV24-1 combines with J gene TRBJ1-5; unclear D gene. This CDR3 region has 16 residues. Germline CDR1 reads KGHDR; CDR2 reads SFDVKD. Trimming took 2 bases from V and 4 from J, leaving 14 bases between them. As DNA, the CDR3 is TGTGCCACCAGTGATTCCTCGGTGAGAGTGAATCAGCCCCAGCATTTT. It yields the protein CATSDSSVRVNQPQHF.

This clone was found once. V usage is TRBV6-5 and J usage is TRBJ2-7, with 9 bases aligning to TRBD2. Per the germline V gene, CDR1 is MNHEY and CDR2 is SVGAGI. The length of the CDR3 is 15 residues. Losses at the gene ends were 6 bases for V and 0 bases for J; bases not matched to a gene: 6. Written as DNA, the CDR3 is TGTGCCAGCAGGACTAGCGGTAGGAGCTCCTACGAGCAGTACTTC. It yields the protein CASRTSGRSSYEQYF.

V is TRBV7-9 and J is TRBJ1-4, with TRBD1 matching over 8 bases. Trimming removed 3 bases from V and 4 bases from J; junction bases left unmatched: 1. This CDR3 has 14 amino acids. The germline V gene encodes CDR1 SEHNR and CDR2 FQNEAQ (reference sequence). In DNA form, the CDR3 reads TGTGCCAGCAGCTTGGGACAGGTTAATGAAAAACTGTTTTTT. Amino acid sequence: CASSLGQVNEKLFF.

The rearrangement joins TRBV10-3 to TRBJ2-2, with 7 bases that match TRBD2. The CDR3 extends over 13 amino acids. The V gene end was trimmed by 3 bases and the J gene end by 6 bases; junction bases not matched to a gene: 1. CDR1 and CDR2 from the germline V gene are ENHRY and SYGVKD. For the CDR3, the DNA is TGTGCCATCAGTGATGGGGGGGCCGGGGAGCTGTTTTTT. Translating gives CAISDGGAGELFF.